Each of the 30 T cell receptor beta chains below was sequenced from the same sample in a study of early T cells in non-severe SARS-CoV-2 infection (dated by TCRdb to the early 2020s). Libraries were made using 5' RACE. The sample was run on a NextSeq 500. The raw public reads went through TCRdb reprocessing: fastp at Q25, MiXCR clone calling, in-frame beta chains kept. CDR3 protein sequences are deduplicated, and each keeps its most common genes and DNA. Counted in this sample were tens of thousands of distinct CDR3 sequences; roughly 15% of them appeared once. About 5% of the sample belongs to the ten largest clones. Sequencing was performed on whole blood, taken at baseline. The receptors come from an adult who was a healthcare worker with PCR-confirmed SARS-CoV-2 infection or an uninfected control (not recorded which).

This clonotype came up many times. This sequence joins TRBV27 and TRBJ1-2; D remains ambiguous. The CDR3 is made up of 14 amino acids. V was pared by 3 bases and J by 4 bases, with 12 bases between. Germline values: CDR1 MNHEY, CDR2 SMNVEV (reference sequence). The CDR3 coding sequence is TGTGCCAGCAGTTTCTCCAGGTCGGGCTATGGCTACACCTTC. It codes for CASSFSRSGYGYTF.

This clonotype was recorded many times. The chain combines TRBV12-3 or TRBV12-4 with TRBJ2-7; D uncertain. CDR3 size: 15 residues. The V gene lost 7 bases and the J gene lost 0 bases, with 16 bases spanning the gap. The CDR3: CASIHVPGPSYEQYF. The CDR3, as DNA: TGTGCCAGCATCCACGTGCCCGGACCCTCCTACGAGCAGTACTTC.

This chain links TRBV2 with TRBJ2-7; D unresolved. Germline V CDR1 and CDR2: SNHLY, FYNNEI. V was clipped by 6 bases and J by 4 bases, with 22 bases between them. This CDR3 contains 16 residues. The DNA of the CDR3 is TGTGCCAGCAGGCGACCTCCCGGGCCCCCCGAATACGAGCAGTACTTC. Translation gives CASRRPPGPPEYEQYF.

V and J are TRBV5-1 and TRBJ2-2; D unclear. The germline V gene encodes CDR1 SGHRS and CDR2 YFSETQ. The CDR3 covers 13 residues. Trimming shortened V by 5 bases and J by 5 bases, and 10 bases separated the two germline ends. The CDR3: CASSVKGTGELFF. The CDR3 DNA reads TGCGCCAGCAGTGTGAAAGGAACCGGGGAGCTGTTTTTT.

This clonotype was detected only a few times. V is TRBV3-1 and J is TRBJ2-3; no clear D gene. The CDR3 is made up of 15 amino acids. Germline V gene data show CDR1 as LGHDT and CDR2 as YNNKEL (reference sequence). Trimming cost V 4 bases and J 0 bases, with 11 bases left between them. The CDR3 reads CASSRATVSTDTQYF. The CDR3 DNA sequence: TGTGCCAGCAGCCGTGCGACGGTCAGCACAGATACGCAGTATTTT.

The rearrangement links TRBV7-2 to TRBJ1-1; no definite D call. The germline V gene has CDR1 SGHTA and CDR2 FQGNSA. This CDR3 comprises 14 residues. With 5 bases removed from V and 4 bases from J, the gap between germline ends came to 14 bases. Here the CDR3 DNA reads TGTGCCAGCAGCCATAATATTGGTGGCACTGAAGCTTTCTTT. Encoded protein: CASSHNIGGTEAFF.

Only a few counts were recorded for this clonotype. The chain combines TRBV24-1 with TRBJ2-1; 7 bases match TRBD2. Germline-derived CDR1 and CDR2 are KGHDR and SFDVKD. The ends lost 1 base at V and 8 bases at J; junction bases unmatched: 1. The length of the CDR3 is 13 residues. CDR3 protein: CATSDFRGDEQFF. For the CDR3, the DNA is TGTGCCACCAGTGATTTCCGGGGGGATGAGCAGTTCTTC.

The sample holds a few counts of this clonotype. The rearrangement links TRBV18 to TRBJ2-5; no reliable D call. The V end lost 1 base, the J end lost 2 bases, and 14 bases lay between the germline ends. Germline CDR1 is KGHSH and CDR2 is LQKENI. The CDR3 has 16 amino acids. CDR3 sequence reads: CASSPRGIPLQETQYF. For the CDR3, the DNA is TGTGCCAGCTCACCACGGGGAATCCCATTACAAGAGACCCAGTACTTC.

This chain joins TRBV16 and TRBJ1-3; weak D call: TRBD1 (6 bases). The germline gives CDR1 KGHSY, CDR2 FQNENV. CDR3 length: 16 amino acids. The ends were cut back, 5 bases at V and 4 bases at J, with 18 bases in the middle. The CDR3 loop is CASSFPGHSLGNTIYF. DNA of the CDR3: TGTGCCAGCAGCTTCCCGGGACACTCCCTAGGAAACACCATATATTTT.

The chain couples TRBV11-2 to TRBJ2-1; D unresolved. This CDR3 comprises 19 residues. Germline lookup yields CDR1 SGHAT and CDR2 FQNNGV. V lost 5 bases to trimming and J lost 10 bases, with 33 bases between them. CDR3 nucleotides: TGTGCCAGCAGCCCGACCCTCGGCACCGGGCCTACCTCATCTCGAGAGCAGTTCTTC. Translation: CASSPTLGTGPTSSREQFF.

This clonotype was seen a handful of times. The V gene is TRBV7-9, the J gene TRBJ2-1; possibly TRBD2 for D (5 bases). There are 15 residues in the CDR3. The germline V gene encodes CDR1 SEHNR and CDR2 FQNEAQ (reference sequence). Trimming took 5 bases from V and 5 from J, leaving 16 bases between them. For the CDR3, the DNA is TGTGCCAGCAGCATTACTGGCGGGCGGGACAATGAGCAGTTCTTC. It yields the protein CASSITGGRDNEQFF.

A few counts support this clonotype. This sequence joins TRBV3-1 and TRBJ2-1; tentative D call: TRBD2 (5 bases). This CDR3 is 12 amino acids long. V was trimmed by 0 bases and J by 14 bases, leaving 11 bases between them. CDR1 and CDR2 (germline): LGHDT, YNNKEL (reference sequence). This CDR3 is CASSQDGLVEFF. Here the CDR3 DNA reads TGTGCCAGCAGCCAAGATGGACTGGTTGAGTTCTTC.

This clonotype has just a few counts. This rearrangement joins TRBV9 to TRBJ2-1, with D possibly TRBD2 on 6 matching bases. Germline CDR1 reads SGDLS; CDR2 reads YYNGEE. Trimming cost V 4 bases and J 6 bases, with 17 bases left between them. The CDR3 extends over 15 amino acids. DNA for the CDR3: TGTGCCAGCAGCCTCACTAGCCAGGGCTTCAATGAGCAGTTCTTC. Translation: CASSLTSQGFNEQFF.

This clonotype was counted a single time. The rearrangement links TRBV28 to TRBJ1-4; D is ambiguous. Germline CDR1 is MDHEN and CDR2 is SYDVKM. With 5 bases removed from V and 8 bases from J, the gap between germline ends came to 18 bases. This CDR3 is built from 15 residues. CDR3 residues: CASSPADGRREKLFF. Written as DNA, the CDR3 is TGTGCCAGCAGTCCGGCGGATGGGAGGCGGGAAAAACTGTTTTTT.

This clonotype was observed a few times. The gene calls are TRBV6-5 and TRBJ2-3; the D call may be TRBD1 or TRBD2 (6 bases each). This CDR3 comprises 18 residues. The V gene's germline CDR1 is MNHEY and CDR2 SVGAGI. The V end lost 0 bases, the J end lost 7 bases, and 23 bases lay between the germline ends. This chain's CDR3 is CASSYSGRGPGAVYTQYF. The CDR3 nucleotides read TGTGCCAGCAGTTACTCAGGACGGGGTCCGGGGGCTGTGTATACGCAGTATTTT.

V is TRBV29-1 and J is TRBJ2-2; 14 bases align to TRBD2. Germline V lookup: CDR1 SQVTM, CDR2 ANQGSEA. The CDR3 covers 16 residues. The J segment lost 5 bases and the V segment lost 6 bases, leaving 8 bases of the junction unmatched. CDR3 in DNA: TGCAGCGTAGCCGGACTAGCGGGAGGATGGACCGGGGAGCTGTTTTTT. Encoded protein: CSVAGLAGGWTGELFF.

The chain joins TRBV6-2 or TRBV6-3 to TRBJ2-2; unclear D gene. The CDR3 is 14 amino acids. Germline lookup yields CDR1 MNHEY and CDR2 SVGEGT. Trimming left V 5 bases short and J 5 bases short, with 12 bases between. CDR3 nucleotide sequence: TGTGCCAGCAGTCTCCACCGATCAACCGGGGAGCTGTTTTTT. Its translation is CASSLHRSTGELFF.

This chain connects TRBV11-2 to TRBJ2-2; no reliable D call. V was clipped by 0 bases and J by 6 bases, with 11 bases between them. The CDR3 extends over 15 amino acids. CDR1 is SGHAT and CDR2 is FQNNGV in the germline V gene. CDR3 DNA: TGTGCCAGCAGCTTAGAGTGGACGTTGGCCGGGGAGCTGTTTTTT. It specifies CASSLEWTLAGELFF.

On this clonotype: One end of the junction is discordant with germline, which a read error may explain. This chain uses TRBV12-3 or TRBV12-4 with TRBJ1-3; no clear D gene. The CDR3 length is 14 residues. The CDR3 reads CASSFGISENTIYF. The DNA of the CDR3 is TGTGCCAGCAGTTTTGGGATCTCTGAAAACACCATATATTTT.

This clonotype has a handful of counts. The CDR3 nucleotides read TGTGCCAGCAGTTACAGGGAAGGGAGAGGAGCTTTCTTT. Translation: CASSYREGRGAFF. This sequence joins TRBV12-3 or TRBV12-4 and TRBJ1-1, with D perhaps matching TRBD1 (6 bases). Trimming cost V 4 bases and J 10 bases, with 16 bases left between them. CDR3 size: 13 residues.

This clonotype was counted at least ten times. The chain couples TRBV12-3 or TRBV12-4 to TRBJ2-6, with D possibly TRBD1 on 6 matching bases. This CDR3 region has 16 residues. V gave up 4 bases and J gave up 0 bases, with 10 bases separating them. The CDR3 DNA follows: TGTGCCAGCAGTTGGACAGTGAGCTCTGGGGCCAACGTCCTGACTTTC. Amino acids: CASSWTVSSGANVLTF.

This rearrangement joins TRBV5-5 to TRBJ2-3; 8 bases line up with TRBD2. CDR1 SGHKS and CDR2 YYEKEE come from the germline V gene (reference sequence). The J segment lost 6 bases and the V segment lost 4 bases, leaving 7 bases of the junction unmatched. The CDR3 has 14 residues. The CDR3 loop is CASSKTSASDTQYF. The CDR3 DNA reads as TGTGCCAGCAGCAAGACTAGCGCATCCGATACGCAGTATTTT.

This rearrangement joins TRBV28 to TRBJ2-1; 8 bases agree with TRBD2. The V segment lost 1 base and the J segment 0 bases; nucleotides outside the gene matches: 17. This CDR3 is 21 amino acids long. From germline, CDR1 is MDHEN and CDR2 SYDVKM. The CDR3 is CASSLSVPGRDQRGSYNEQFF. Here the CDR3 DNA reads TGTGCCAGCAGTTTATCGGTGCCCGGGAGGGACCAGCGGGGCTCCTACAATGAGCAGTTCTTC.

This rearrangement joins TRBV18 to TRBJ2-3; no clear D gene. Germline loops: CDR1 KGHSH, CDR2 LQKENI. V lost 3 bases to trimming and J lost 2 bases, with 3 bases between them. This CDR3 contains 12 residues. The CDR3 DNA reads TGTGCCAGCTCACCCATCACAGATACGCAGTATTTT. This sequence encodes CASSPITDTQYF. Full variable domain (rest looked up from reference TRBV18 and TRBJ2-3): NAGVMQNPRHLVRRRGQEARLRCSPMKGHSHVYWYRQLPEEGLKFMVYLQKENIIDESGMPKERFSAEFPKEGPSILRIQQVVRGDSAAYFCASSPITDTQYFGPGTRLTVL.

The sample holds a few counts of this clonotype. The V call is TRBV5-4, the J call TRBJ2-5; TRBD1 aligns across 10 bases. With V trimmed by 4 bases and J by 5 bases, 8 bases remained unmatched. In germline, CDR1 is SGHNT, CDR2 YYREEE (reference sequence). The CDR3 is 15 residues long. The chain's CDR3 is CASSRSTGGGETQYF. CDR3 nucleotides: TGTGCCAGCAGCCGGTCGACAGGGGGCGGTGAGACCCAGTACTTC.

This clonotype was found many times. This chain joins TRBV29-1 and TRBJ2-3; no definite D call. The CDR3 runs to 11 residues. Per germline, CDR1 SQVTM and CDR2 ANQGSEA. V lost 7 bases and J 5 bases, leaving 10 bases between the germline ends. Written as DNA, the CDR3 is TGCAGCGGGATGGTAGTAGATACGCAGTATTTT. Its protein is CSGMVVDTQYF.

This clonotype was counted a few times. This sequence joins TRBV9 and TRBJ2-1; a possible D gene is TRBD2 (5 bases). The length of the CDR3 is 14 residues. Germline assignment: CDR1 SGDLS and CDR2 YYNGEE. V lost 0 bases, J lost 7 bases, and 11 bases lay in between. CDR3 sequence: CASSVDPGRNEQFF. The CDR3 DNA sequence: TGTGCCAGCAGCGTAGACCCGGGAAGGAATGAGCAGTTCTTC.

V gene TRBV28 combines with J gene TRBJ1-6; TRBD1 agrees at 8 bases. V lost 5 bases to trimming and J lost 10 bases; unmatched junction nucleotides: 1. The CDR3 loop spans 12 amino acids. Germline V lookup: CDR1 MDHEN, CDR2 SYDVKM. CDR3 protein: CASSPGGSPLHF. CDR3 in DNA: TGTGCCAGCAGTCCAGGGGGCTCACCCCTCCACTTT.

The table lists this clonotype with many counts. This rearrangement joins TRBV29-1 to TRBJ2-1; no firm D call. This CDR3 region has 13 residues. Germline loops: CDR1 SQVTM, CDR2 ANQGSEA. Trimming stripped 7 bases from V and 8 bases from J, with 18 bases between. The CDR3 nucleotides are TGCAGCGCTGACGGCTCTCGCCCCCATGAGCAGTTCTTC. Translating it yields CSADGSRPHEQFF.

In this sample, this clonotype turned up once. V is TRBV7-9 and J is TRBJ2-5; D ambiguous. V was shortened by 6 bases and J by 5 bases, with 13 bases between the two germline ends. Germline CDR1 and CDR2: SEHNR and FQNEAQ (reference sequence). The CDR3 runs 13 residues. CDR3 region: CASSSSNGETQYF. In DNA form, the CDR3 reads TGTGCCAGCAGTTCTTCAAATGGGGAGACCCAGTACTTC. Using reference TRBV7-9 and TRBJ2-5 for the parts outside the CDR3, the full variable domain is DTGVSQNPRHKITKRGQNVTFRCDPISEHNRLYWYRQTLGQGPEFLTYFQNEAQLEKSRLLSDRFSAERPKGSFSTLEIQRTEQGDSAMYLCASSSSNGETQYFGPGTRLLVL.